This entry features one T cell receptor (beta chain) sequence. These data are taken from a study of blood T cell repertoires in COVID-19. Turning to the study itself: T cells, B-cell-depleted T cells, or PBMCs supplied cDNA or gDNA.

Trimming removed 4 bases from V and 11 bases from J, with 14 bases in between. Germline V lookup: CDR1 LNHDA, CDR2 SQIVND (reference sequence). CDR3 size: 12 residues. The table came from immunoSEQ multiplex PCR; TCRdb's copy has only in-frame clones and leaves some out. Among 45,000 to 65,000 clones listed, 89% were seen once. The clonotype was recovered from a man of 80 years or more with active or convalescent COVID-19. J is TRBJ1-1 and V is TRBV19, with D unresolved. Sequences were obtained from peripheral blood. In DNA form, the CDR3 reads TGTGCCAGTAGTACATCCGGGGTAGACGCTTTCTTT. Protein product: CASSTSGVDAFF.